The text below deals with one T cell receptor beta chain. Its target antigen remains unknown. Base qualities are not recorded, but no much larger clone differs from it by a single base. This entry comes from a study of T cell responses to AZD1222 COVID-19 vaccine (dated by TCRdb to 2020 to 2023). Regarding the research as a whole: A total of 233 trial participants underwent TCR sequencing, of whom nearly 210 had received two doses of AZD1222 and roughly 26 had received two doses of the MenACWY control vaccine. Trial participants were enrolled by age into 18-55, 56-69 and 70-plus year subgroups, with roughly 150, 30 and 60 TCR-sequenced participants respectively.

The CDR3 regions of human TCRbeta chains were subjected to immunosequencing. The original pipeline was this. Repertoire TCRs were matched against a reference library of SARS-CoV-2-specific TCRs generated with the MIRA antigen-specificity platform. Breadth was defined as the fraction of unique TCRs that were SARS-CoV-2-associated, and depth was defined as the fraction of total T cells that were SARS-CoV-2-associated. Each spike-specific TCR was assigned to its reactive spike region and to a CD4 or CD8 class using the MIRA data. Log10-transformed breadth and depth values were compared by one-way ANOVA with Sidak's multiple comparisons tests. Drawn from immuneACCESS, this table holds only the in-frame rearrangements with V and J called that TCRdb kept. Clones are partly lost; checked studies trace under half to an unresolved V gene and leave the rest unexplained. V, J and clone size are taken as reported in that table, and D and trimming were inferred from the DNA itself. The sample table records about 110,000 clones; about 90% of these occur just once. The ten largest clones capture around 8.2% of the sample.

Beyond this particular receptor, the publication reports: Conclusions about previously exposed vaccinees are limited, since just a handful of AZD1222 recipients were seropositive for SARS-CoV-2 at baseline. Nearly half of unique spike-specific TCRs reportedly recognized epitopes outside regions mutated in the B.1.351 and B.1.1.7 variants. After two AZD1222 doses, both the breadth and the depth of spike-specific TCRs were significantly higher than at day 0 and than in MenACWY recipients. The 56-69-year group was small, and its depth increase did not reach significance, likely because of low power. Most participants were white British and females outnumbered males, and the authors suggested that clonal diversity may have been underestimated. The vaccine-associated CD4 TCRs covered the entire spike protein, and the dominant responses fell in regions 160-218 and 743-854. Because no day 14 peak-response samples were available, the repertoires could be characterized only after the peak T cell response.

The time point label, read with the paper, signifies: about 28 days (+/-7) after the second vaccine dose. AZD1222 recipients whose second dose came at about 4 weeks and those whose second dose came at about 12 weeks were combined into one group, since spike-specific TCR depth and breadth did not differ between the two schedules. Vaccinee samples came from UK trials COV001 and COV002, including a single-blind randomized controlled phase 2/3 trial of AZD1222 (ChAdOx1 nCoV-19) in healthy adults. For TCRbeta chain sequencing, PBMC samples were collected from trial participants at day 0 and at day 28 after the second dose. V is trimmed back by 4 bases and J by 3 bases, and the junction contains 3 bases that no gene match accounts for. The cysteine opens and the phenylalanine closes a CDR3 of 14 amino acids. The sequence is cut down to CDR3 DNA, 42 bases in frame from base 1. Looking up the germline V gene (reference sequence) yields CDR1 MNHEY and CDR2 SMNVEV.

This material consisted of peripheral blood, taken 28 days after the second AZD1222 dose. The chain joins TRBV27 to TRBJ1-5, and 7 junction bases match TRBD1. This TCR derives from an adult who received the AZD1222 COVID-19 vaccine. The CDR3 corresponds to CASSWDSYNQPQHF. The nucleotides are TGTGCCAGCAGTTGGGACAGTTACAATCAGCCCCAGCATTTT.